A selection of T cell receptor beta chains follows, all from one sample in a study of T cell changes during pregnancy in multiple sclerosis. The protocol was immunoSEQ multiplex PCR, while the TCRdb copy is restricted to in-frame clones and leaves out a portion. The sample holds 45,000 to 55,000 clones, just over 85% seen once. The sample in question was CD4+ T cells from peripheral blood mononuclear cells, obtained in the second trimester of pregnancy. The receptors were sampled from a female donor with multiple sclerosis, enrolled in a pregnancy study. Both conserved end residues are part of each CDR3. D genes are given only for firm matches. Expanded clones get a size class; other rows say once, few or many, or leave the size out.

clone size	D gene	J gene	V gene	CDR3 DNA	CDR3 protein
once	-	TRBJ1-3	TRBV5-1	TGCGCCAGCAGTTCTAGCACCGGTTATGAAGGAAACACCATATATTTT	CASSSSTGYEGNTIYF
-	-	TRBJ1-1	TRBV19	TGTGCCAGTAGTAGAAGAGCTCGCACTGAAGCTTTCTTT	CASSRRARTEAFF
-	TRBD2	TRBJ2-1	TRBV19	TGTGCCAGTAGTATAGACCTAGCGGGAGGGCCTAGGGATGAGCAGTTCTTC	CASSIDLAGGPRDEQFF
medium-sized	-	TRBJ2-6	TRBV19	TGTGCCAGTAGTATTCGGACAGCCTCTGGGGCCAACGTCCTGACTTTC	CASSIRTASGANVLTF
-	TRBD1	TRBJ2-7	TRBV27	TGTGCCAGCAGTTTAGGGGGCAGGGGGCTTATATCGACTAAGTACGAGCAGTACTTC	CASSLGGRGLISTKYEQYF
-	-	TRBJ2-7	TRBV7-8	TGTGCCAGCAGCTTGGGCGGGACGTACGAGCAGTACTTC	CASSLGGTYEQYF
once	-	TRBJ2-1	TRBV7-2	TGTGCCAGCAGCGTACGACTGCTTTACAATGAGCAGTTCTTC	CASSVRLLYNEQFF
-	-	TRBJ1-5	TRBV7-2	TGTGCCAGCAGCTTAGGAGGGTGGCAGCCCCAGCATTTT	CASSLGGWQPQHF
once	-	TRBJ1-2	TRBV29-1	TGCAGCGTTGCGGGGCGGGGTTACCAAACCCCCTATGGCTACACCTTC	CSVAGRGYQTPYGYTF
-	TRBD1	TRBJ1-4	TRBV2	TGTGCCAGCAGCGGGACAGGGCTAACTAATGAAAAACTGTTTTTT	CASSGTGLTNEKLFF
-	-	TRBJ1-5	TRBV2	TGTGCCAGCAGGATACGGGACAACCAAGATCAGCCCCAGCATTTT	CASRIRDNQDQPQHF
-	TRBD1	TRBJ1-1	TRBV6-5	TGTGCCAGCCGTTCGGGACAGGGCGATACTGAAGCTTTCTTT	CASRSGQGDTEAFF
-	TRBD2	TRBJ2-2	TRBV4-2	TGTGCCAGCAGCCCCCCTAGCGGGAGGATATCCGGGGAGCTGTTTTTT	CASSPPSGRISGELFF
-	TRBD2	TRBJ2-7	TRBV23-1	TGCGCCAGCAGTCAATTGGCGGGGGGAGCGGGCGAGCAGTACTTC	CASSQLAGGAGEQYF
once	TRBD1	TRBJ1-5	TRBV6-1	TGTGCCAGCAGTGAGCCCCGACAGGGTAATCAGCCCCAGCATTTT	CASSEPRQGNQPQHF
-	-	TRBJ1-1	TRBV11-2	TGTGCCAGCAGCTTAGCACAGGAGAACACTGAAGCTTTCTTT	CASSLAQENTEAFF
-	-	TRBJ2-3	TRBV2	TGTGCCAGCAGTGAAACCCTTTTAGAGGCAGATACGCAGTATTTT	CASSETLLEADTQYF
-	-	TRBJ2-1	TRBV7-9	TGTGCCAGCAGCTTACTTGAGGTATCCTACAATGAGCAGTTCTTC	CASSLLEVSYNEQFF
-	TRBD2	TRBJ2-7	TRBV4-1	TGCGCCAGCAGCCAAGCTGCCACTAGCGAATACGAGCAGTACTTC	CASSQAATSEYEQYF
-	TRBD1	TRBJ2-7	TRBV7-2	TGTGCCAGCAGTCGACAGGGCGGAAGCTCCTACGAGCAGTACTTC	CASSRQGGSSYEQYF
-	TRBD1	TRBJ2-7	TRBV5-1	TGCGCCAGCAGCGGGGGACAGGGGTACGAGCAGTACTTC	CASSGGQGYEQYF
-	TRBD1	TRBJ2-1	TRBV7-9	TGTGCCAGCAGCTTAAGGCCAGGGGGTCCCAACAATGAGCAGTTCTTC	CASSLRPGGPNNEQFF
-	TRBD1	TRBJ1-4	TRBV4-1	TGCGCCAGCAGCCAAGAAGACAGGGTGAATGAAAAACTGTTTTTT	CASSQEDRVNEKLFF
-	TRBD1	TRBJ2-1	TRBV27	TGTGCCAGCAGTTCCCCACCCGGGACAGGCTCCTACAATGAGCAGTTCTTC	CASSSPPGTGSYNEQFF
-	TRBD1	TRBJ2-7	TRBV19	TGTGCCAGTACCCCCGGGGACAGGGATGGCTACGAGCAGTACTTC	CASTPGDRDGYEQYF
-	TRBD1	TRBJ2-1	TRBV4-1	TGCGCCAGCAGCCAAGATTGGGGGACAGATTACAATGAGCAGTTCTTC	CASSQDWGTDYNEQFF
once	-	TRBJ1-5	TRBV30	TGTGCCTGGAGCCGAGAGGAGGGCCTCTATAGCAATCAGCCCCAGCATTTT	CAWSREEGLYSNQPQHF
few	-	TRBJ1-2	TRBV27	TGTGCCAGCAGTTTCTCCGACAGGCGAGGCTACACCTTC	CASSFSDRRGYTF
-	-	TRBJ2-1	TRBV7-2	TGTGCCAGCAGCTTAGCTGGGACTCGGAACTACAATGAGCAGTTCTTC	CASSLAGTRNYNEQFF
-	TRBD1	TRBJ1-5	TRBV6-1	TGTGCCAGCAGTGAACAGGGGGCCCCCTCCAATCAGCCCCAGCATTTT	CASSEQGAPSNQPQHF
once	-	TRBJ2-3	TRBV2	TGTGCCAGCAGCGGACTGGCGGATACGCAGTATTTT	CASSGLADTQYF
-	-	TRBJ2-1	TRBV5-1	TGCGCCAGCAGCTTGGGTCTAAACAATGAGCAGTTCTTC	CASSLGLNNEQFF
-	TRBD1	TRBJ2-5	TRBV28	TGTGCCAGCAGTTTAAGCGGAATGGGACAGGGGCTCGGGACCCAGTACTTC	CASSLSGMGQGLGTQYF
-	-	TRBJ2-7	TRBV7-9	TGTGCCAGCAGCTTAACTTCAGGGTCCTACGAGCAGTACTTC	CASSLTSGSYEQYF
-	TRBD1	TRBJ1-3	TRBV5-4	TGTGCCAGCAGCTTGGACAGGGGCTCTGGAAACACCATATATTTT	CASSLDRGSGNTIYF
-	-	TRBJ1-4	TRBV15	TGTGCCACCAGCAGAGACCCTTCGGGGATACGTGAAAAACTGTTTTTT	CATSRDPSGIREKLFF
-	-	TRBJ2-1	TRBV12-5	TGTGCTAGTGGTTTGGGACAGCGAGTCGGTGAGCAGTTCTTC	CASGLGQRVGEQFF
-	-	TRBJ1-3	TRBV2	TGTGCCAGCAGGCTTTTACAGGGAAACACCATATATTTT	CASRLLQGNTIYF
-	TRBD2	TRBJ2-3	TRBV6-8	TGTGCCAGCAGTTACTCGATGAACGGGAGGCCAACCCATACGCAGTATTTT	CASSYSMNGRPTHTQYF
once	TRBD2	TRBJ2-3	TRBV5-4	TGTGCCAGCAGCTTGTTTAGCGGGACTGGTACGCAGTATTTT	CASSLFSGTGTQYF
-	-	TRBJ1-5	TRBV4-2	TGTGCCAGCAGCCAAGCGTCCGGAGACGGCAATCAGCCCCAGCATTTT	CASSQASGDGNQPQHF
-	TRBD1	TRBJ1-2	TRBV30	TGTGCCTGGAGTCCCACAGGGGAAATTGGCTACACCTTC	CAWSPTGEIGYTF